These T cell receptor beta chains were read from a single sample in a study of control samples from healthy donors and cancer patients. Data came from immunoSEQ multiplex PCR; TCRdb stores just in-frame clones and leaves some out. Among about 53,000 clones listed, 87% were seen once. The sequenced sample was PBMCs. The receptors originated from a man aged 55 to 70 with head and neck cancer. CDR3s include the opening cysteine and the closing phenylalanine or tryptophan. The D gene is left open where the match is weak. Clone size is stated in some rows and not others, as once, few, many or a class when expanded.

TGTGCCAGCAGCTTAGCAACAGGGGGATCGTACGAAAAACTGTTTTTT,CASSLATGGSYEKLFF,TRBV7-9,NA,TRBD1,TRBJ1-4
TGTGCCAGCAGCCTCGGACAGGTTGCAAATTCACCCCTCCACTTT,CASSLGQVANSPLHF,TRBV7-6,NA,TRBD1,TRBJ1-6
TGTGCCAGCAGCTTAAAGTCCACCTCCCCCGACTATGGCTACACCTTC,CASSLKSTSPDYGYTF,TRBV7-2,NA,NA,TRBJ1-2
TGTGCCAGCAGTTACATGGGGGGAGGAACCGGGGAGCTGTTTTTT,CASSYMGGGTGELFF,TRBV6-2/TRBV6-3,NA,NA,TRBJ2-2
TGCGCCAGCAGCCCCCCTGGGGGGGGTGAAAAACTGTTTTTT,CASSPPGGGEKLFF,TRBV5-1,NA,NA,TRBJ1-4
TGTGCCAGCAGACTAGCGGGGGACTACGAGCAGTACTTC,CASRLAGDYEQYF,TRBV6-5,NA,TRBD2,TRBJ2-7
TGTGCCAGCAGCTTAGGGGGAACGGGAGCTGAAGCTTTCTTT,CASSLGGTGAEAFF,TRBV11-3,NA,NA,TRBJ1-1
TGTGCCAGCCGACGGACCGGGACAGGGGCCGGGGAGCTGTTTTTT,CASRRTGTGAGELFF,TRBV6-5,NA,TRBD1,TRBJ2-2
TGTGCCAGCAGGGGGGCGACTTTGGGCTATAGCAATCAGCCCCAGCATTTT,CASRGATLGYSNQPQHF,TRBV2,NA,NA,TRBJ1-5
TGTGCCAGCAGTCAGGGACGGAGCTCTGGAAACACCATATATTTT,CASSQGRSSGNTIYF,TRBV6-5,NA,NA,TRBJ1-3
TGTGCCAGCGGGCAGGGGGTATCACCCCTCCACTTT,CASGQGVSPLHF,TRBV12-3/TRBV12-4,once,TRBD1,TRBJ1-6
TGTGCCAGCAGCCTAGGACTAGCGAATCAAGAGACCCAGTACTTC,CASSLGLANQETQYF,TRBV2,NA,TRBD2,TRBJ2-5
TGTGCCAGTAGGGATGTGACAGATTCACCCCTCCACTTT,CASRDVTDSPLHF,TRBV19,NA,NA,TRBJ1-6
TGTGCCAGCAGCCGATCGGAGGGGGGGAGGTATAACTATGGCTACACCTTC,CASSRSEGGRYNYGYTF,TRBV28,NA,NA,TRBJ1-2
TGCGCCAGCAGCTTGGCCGGGGGAAGAGAGACCCAGTACTTC,CASSLAGGRETQYF,TRBV5-1,NA,NA,TRBJ2-5
TGTGCCACCGAGGGACAGCATTACGAGCAGTACTTC,CATEGQHYEQYF,TRBV19,once,TRBD1,TRBJ2-7
TGTGCCAGCAGTCGGGGACAGGGAAACGAGCAGTACTTC,CASSRGQGNEQYF,TRBV2,few,TRBD1,TRBJ2-7
TGTGCCAGCAGTATGGGGGGGGTTGTGGGCACTGAAGCTTTCTTT,CASSMGGVVGTEAFF,TRBV28,NA,NA,TRBJ1-1
TGTGCCAGCTCACCCTCCGGGGGTCGCGTAAACGGAGAGACCCAGTACTTC,CASSPSGGRVNGETQYF,TRBV18,NA,NA,TRBJ2-5
TGTGCCTGGACGGTTAGCGGGACACAGTACTTC,CAWTVSGTQYF,TRBV30,NA,TRBD2,TRBJ2-7
TGTGCCAGCAGCCAAGACCTAGCGGGGTCCGAGCAGTACTTC,CASSQDLAGSEQYF,TRBV4-2,NA,TRBD2,TRBJ2-7
TGCGCCAGCCGCCGGACAGGGGAGAACACTGAAGCTTTCTTT,CASRRTGENTEAFF,TRBV5-1,medium-sized,TRBD1,TRBJ1-1
TGTGCCAGCAGCTTAGCCGCACAGGCCAACGTCCTGACTTTC,CASSLAAQANVLTF,TRBV7-9,NA,NA,TRBJ2-6
TGTGCCAGCAGCCAGACAGGGGCCGGGGAGCTGTTTTTT,CASSQTGAGELFF,TRBV12-3/TRBV12-4,NA,TRBD1,TRBJ2-2
TGCGCCAGCAGCCAGGAAGACAGGGCCGGGGAGACCCAGTACTTC,CASSQEDRAGETQYF,TRBV4-3,NA,TRBD1,TRBJ2-5
TGTGCCAGCAGTTCGGGACAGGGGACTGAAGCTTTCTTT,CASSSGQGTEAFF,TRBV27,NA,TRBD1,TRBJ1-1
TGTGCCAGCAGGGTGAACTCTGGGGCCAACGTCCTGACTTTC,CASRVNSGANVLTF,TRBV6-5,NA,NA,TRBJ2-6
TGCAGCGTAAACAGGGGAGGGACCGGGGAGCTGTTTTTT,CSVNRGGTGELFF,TRBV29-1,NA,NA,TRBJ2-2
TGTGCCAGCAGTTTCGTCAGGGCCTCCGAGCAGTACTTC,CASSFVRASEQYF,TRBV27,NA,NA,TRBJ2-7
TGTGCCAGCAGTGAATTCCGACAGGGACAGCCCCAGCATTTT,CASSEFRQGQPQHF,TRBV25-1,NA,TRBD1,TRBJ1-5
TGTGCCACAAAAAATGAAAAACTGTTTTTT,CATKNEKLFF,TRBV19,NA,NA,TRBJ1-4
TGTGCCAGCAGCCCCCGCGGGGACCTTAACTACAATGAGCAGTTCTTC,CASSPRGDLNYNEQFF,TRBV9,NA,NA,TRBJ2-1
TGTGCCAGCTCACCTTCGACAGGGGGCCGGGTTCTGGAGCAGTACTTC,CASSPSTGGRVLEQYF,TRBV19,NA,TRBD1,TRBJ2-7
TGCGCCAGCAGCAAAACAGGGGTACATGGCTACACCTTC,CASSKTGVHGYTF,TRBV5-1,NA,TRBD1,TRBJ1-2
TGCTCCGGTGGGCGGGAGTCCGAGCAGTACTTC,CSGGRESEQYF,TRBV20-1,NA,TRBD2,TRBJ2-7
TGTGCCAGCAGCGTAGCTATGGTTGGACACTCAAACACAGATACGCAGTATTTT,CASSVAMVGHSNTDTQYF,TRBV9,NA,NA,TRBJ2-3
TGTGCCAGCAGGCAGACAGGGGGCGTCATGAACACTGAAGCTTTCTTT,CASRQTGGVMNTEAFF,TRBV28,NA,TRBD1,TRBJ1-1
TGTGCCACCAGTGAAACAGGGAGGGGGACCCAGTACTTC,CATSETGRGTQYF,TRBV24-1,NA,NA,TRBJ2-5
TGTGCCAGCACAGGACAGGGGATTGAAAAACTGTTTTTT,CASTGQGIEKLFF,TRBV7-9,NA,TRBD1,TRBJ1-4
TGTGCCAGCAGCGACGGGCAGAGATATGGCTACACCTTC,CASSDGQRYGYTF,TRBV7-9,NA,NA,TRBJ1-2
TGTGCCAGCAGCGACGGGGACAGCCTCTACTATGGCTACACCTTC,CASSDGDSLYYGYTF,TRBV7-8,NA,TRBD1,TRBJ1-2
TGTGCCAGCTCACCACAGTGGGGAGAGACCCAGTACTTC,CASSPQWGETQYF,TRBV18,NA,NA,TRBJ2-5
TGTGCCAGCAGCAGTCCGGACTTCTTCACCGGGGAGCTGTTTTTT,CASSSPDFFTGELFF,TRBV11-3,NA,NA,TRBJ2-2
TGTGCCAGTAGTATCCCCCGCGGGAGTAGGCCTGAAAAACTGTTTTTT,CASSIPRGSRPEKLFF,TRBV19,NA,NA,TRBJ1-4
TGCGCCAGCAGCTTTGATGCAACCGGGGGCTACACCTTC,CASSFDATGGYTF,TRBV5-1,NA,NA,TRBJ1-2
TGTGCCAGTAGTTTCACCGGACTAGCGGGAGAGTGGCACACCGGGGAGCTGTTTTTT,CASSFTGLAGEWHTGELFF,TRBV19,NA,TRBD2,TRBJ2-2
TGTGCCAGTTACAGGGAAAAAAACATTCAGTACTTC,CASYREKNIQYF,TRBV6-5,NA,NA,TRBJ2-4
TGCGCCAGCAGCGGGGGACACACCAGCACAGATACGCAGTATTTT,CASSGGHTSTDTQYF,TRBV5-1,NA,NA,TRBJ2-3
TGTGCCAGCAGTGAATATGGTTATCGGGGACAGGGGAATAATGAGCAGTTCTTC,CASSEYGYRGQGNNEQFF,TRBV6-1,once,TRBD1,TRBJ2-1
TGTGCCAGTAGTATAGGAACACAGGGCTACTATGGCTACACCTTC,CASSIGTQGYYGYTF,TRBV19,NA,NA,TRBJ1-2
TGTGCCTGGAGTGTACCGGGACAACTCTTTTCACCCCTCCACTTT,CAWSVPGQLFSPLHF,TRBV30,few,NA,TRBJ1-6
TGTGCCAGCAGTGAATACGGCGGGAGGGTTTACGAGCAGTACTTC,CASSEYGGRVYEQYF,TRBV25-1,NA,TRBD2,TRBJ2-7
TGTGCCAGCAGTTTATTCTGGACAGGGCCACTCAGGGTCAATCAGCCCCAGCATTTT,CASSLFWTGPLRVNQPQHF,TRBV28,NA,TRBD1,TRBJ1-5
TGTGCCAGCAGCGGGACTAGCGGGCGGGGGACCCAGTACTTC,CASSGTSGRGTQYF,TRBV9,NA,TRBD2,TRBJ2-5
TGTGCCAGCAGCGTAGTAGCAGGGGGCTCCTACAATGAGCAGTTCTTC,CASSVVAGGSYNEQFF,TRBV9,once,TRBD1,TRBJ2-1
TGCGCCAGCAGCCGTCTCAGTAGCGGGGGATCCCACGGAGAGCAGTTCTTC,CASSRLSSGGSHGEQFF,TRBV10-1,few,TRBD2,TRBJ2-1
TGTGCCTGGAGTGTAGGGAGGTCTGGGGCCAACGTCCTGACTTTC,CAWSVGRSGANVLTF,TRBV30,NA,NA,TRBJ2-6